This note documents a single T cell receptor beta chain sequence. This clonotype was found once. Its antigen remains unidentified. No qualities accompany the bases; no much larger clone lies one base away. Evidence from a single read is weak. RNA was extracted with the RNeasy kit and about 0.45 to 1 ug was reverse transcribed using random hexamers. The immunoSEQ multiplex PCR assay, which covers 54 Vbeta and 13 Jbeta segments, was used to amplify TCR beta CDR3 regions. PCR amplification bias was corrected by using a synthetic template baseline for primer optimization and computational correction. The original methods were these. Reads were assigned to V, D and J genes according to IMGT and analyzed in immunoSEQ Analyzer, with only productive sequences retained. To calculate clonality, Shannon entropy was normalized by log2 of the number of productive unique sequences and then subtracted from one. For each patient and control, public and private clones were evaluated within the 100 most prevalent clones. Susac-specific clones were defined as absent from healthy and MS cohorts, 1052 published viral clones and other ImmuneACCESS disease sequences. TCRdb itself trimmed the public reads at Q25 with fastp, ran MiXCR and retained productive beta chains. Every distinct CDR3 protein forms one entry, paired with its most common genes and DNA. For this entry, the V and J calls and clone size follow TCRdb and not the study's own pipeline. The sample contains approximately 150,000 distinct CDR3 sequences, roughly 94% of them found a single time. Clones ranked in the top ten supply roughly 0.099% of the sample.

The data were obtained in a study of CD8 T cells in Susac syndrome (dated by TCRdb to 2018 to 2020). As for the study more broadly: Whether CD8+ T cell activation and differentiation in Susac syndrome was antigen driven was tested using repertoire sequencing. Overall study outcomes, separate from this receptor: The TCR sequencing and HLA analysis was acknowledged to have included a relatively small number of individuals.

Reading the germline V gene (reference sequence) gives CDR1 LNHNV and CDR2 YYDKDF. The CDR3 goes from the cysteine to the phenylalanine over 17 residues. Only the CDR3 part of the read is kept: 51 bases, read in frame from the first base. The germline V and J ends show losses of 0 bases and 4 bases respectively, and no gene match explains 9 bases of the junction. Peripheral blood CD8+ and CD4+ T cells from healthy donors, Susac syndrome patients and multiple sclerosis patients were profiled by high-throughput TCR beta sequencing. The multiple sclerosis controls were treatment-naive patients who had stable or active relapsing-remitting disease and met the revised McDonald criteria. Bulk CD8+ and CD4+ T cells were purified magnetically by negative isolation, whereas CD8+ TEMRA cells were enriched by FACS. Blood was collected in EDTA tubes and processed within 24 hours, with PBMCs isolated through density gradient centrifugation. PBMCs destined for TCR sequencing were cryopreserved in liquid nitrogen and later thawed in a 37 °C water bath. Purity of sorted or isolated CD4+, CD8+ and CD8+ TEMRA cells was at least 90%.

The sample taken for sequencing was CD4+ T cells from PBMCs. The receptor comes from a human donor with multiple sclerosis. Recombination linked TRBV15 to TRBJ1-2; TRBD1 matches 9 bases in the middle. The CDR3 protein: CATSRDRGQGLTYGYTF. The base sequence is TGTGCCACCAGCAGAGATCGAGGACAGGGGCTCACCTATGGCTACACCTTC.